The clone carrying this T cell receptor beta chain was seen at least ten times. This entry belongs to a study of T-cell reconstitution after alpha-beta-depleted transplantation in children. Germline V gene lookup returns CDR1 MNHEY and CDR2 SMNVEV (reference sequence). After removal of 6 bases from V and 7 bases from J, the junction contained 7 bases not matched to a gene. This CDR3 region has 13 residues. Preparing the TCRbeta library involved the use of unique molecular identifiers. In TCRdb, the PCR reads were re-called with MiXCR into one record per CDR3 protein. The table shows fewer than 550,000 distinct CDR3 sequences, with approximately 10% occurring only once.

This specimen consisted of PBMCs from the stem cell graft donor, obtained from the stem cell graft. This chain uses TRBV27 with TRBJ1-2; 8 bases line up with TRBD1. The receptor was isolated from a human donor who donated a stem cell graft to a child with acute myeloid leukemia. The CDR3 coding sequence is TGTGCCAGCAGCTTGGGTGGACAGGGTGGCTACACCTTC. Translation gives CASSLGGQGGYTF.